What follows are 22 T cell receptor beta chains derived from one specimen sequenced in a study of blood T cells in healthy people across ages. A second PCR, run for about 6 to 11 cycles, used a sample-barcoded 5' primer plus a J-beta primer mix. MiXCR, run by TCRdb on the 5' RACE reads, gives a single entry per CDR3 protein. The sample records approximately 490,000 distinct CDR3 sequences, 24% being singletons. This same sample was also taken into another study, of T cells of mothers and their children.

Sequencing was carried out using blood. The receptors stem from a boy younger than 18 in good health.

This clonotype turned up a few times. V and J are TRBV7-9 and TRBJ2-1, with D perhaps TRBD1 or TRBD2 (5 bases each). Germline V gives CDR1 SEHNR, CDR2 FQNEAQ (reference sequence). The V end was cut by 9 bases, the J end by 5 bases, with 8 bases between. The CDR3 runs 11 residues. For the CDR3, the DNA is TGTGCCAGGGGGACCAACAATGAGCAGTTCTTC. Translation gives CARGTNNEQFF.

This clonotype has more than one count but fewer than ten. V and J are TRBV4-1 and TRBJ2-1; D tentatively fits TRBD1 or TRBD2 (5 bases each). The DNA end favors TRBJ2-7, so the J call may be wrong. CDR1 is MGHRA, CDR2 YSYEKL, per germline. The CDR3 spans 15 residues. CDR3 bases: TGCGCCAGCAGCCAATCAAGGGGAGCTATTTACGAGCAGTACTTC. It yields the protein CASSQSRGAIYEQYF.

This chain joins TRBV29-1 and TRBJ2-2; TRBD2 is a possible D gene (5 bases). The germline CDR1 and CDR2 sequences are SQVTM and ANQGSEA. The CDR3 has 13 residues. V was clipped by 6 bases and J by 0 bases, with 8 bases between them. The CDR3 here is CSVRDTNTGELFF. DNA of the CDR3: TGCAGCGTACGGGATACGAACACCGGGGAGCTGTTTTTT.

This chain connects TRBV5-1 to TRBJ1-3, with D possibly matching TRBD1 (5 bases). V was trimmed by 0 bases and J by 0 bases, leaving 10 bases between them. The CDR3 covers 16 residues. Germline V gene lookup returns CDR1 SGHRS and CDR2 YFSETQ. The CDR3 DNA reads as TGCGCCAGCAGCTTGGGCCCGACAGACTCTGGAAACACCATATATTTT. It yields the protein CASSLGPTDSGNTIYF.

This clonotype was recorded a few times. The chain has TRBV4-3 and TRBJ2-5, with 8 bases identical to TRBD2. The end of the DNA fits TRBJ2-7 better, so the J call may be wrong. Germline CDR1 LGHNA, CDR2 YSLEER. This CDR3 comprises 15 residues. This chain's CDR3 is CASSQVPTSVYEQYF. As DNA, the CDR3 is TGCGCCAGCAGCCAAGTCCCGACTAGCGTCTACGAGCAGTACTTC.

V usage is TRBV4-3 and J usage is TRBJ2-1, with 7 bases that match TRBD1. After removal of 0 bases from V and 3 bases from J, the junction contained 5 bases not matched to a gene. CDR1 and CDR2 from the germline V gene are LGHNA and YSLEER. CDR3 length: 16 residues. CDR3 bases: TGCGCCAGCAGCCAAGATACTAGGGGGCTCTACAATGAGCAGTTCTTC. It specifies CASSQDTRGLYNEQFF.

This chain connects TRBV12-3 or TRBV12-4 to TRBJ2-5, with D unresolved. Deletions cut 8 bases from V and 5 bases from J, with 15 bases between. The CDR3 has 13 amino acids. For the CDR3, the DNA is TGTGCCAGCCGCCACCTAGGGATGGAGACCCAGTACTTC. Encoded protein: CASRHLGMETQYF.

The chain is built from TRBV5-6 and TRBJ1-6, with a weak D call TRBD1 (5 bases). Trimming shortened V by 2 bases and J by 6 bases, and 15 bases separated the two germline ends. There are 16 residues in the CDR3. Germline V gene data show CDR1 as SGHDT and CDR2 as YYEEEE. The CDR3 spells CASSLQEQPLNSPLHF. The DNA for the CDR3 is TGTGCCAGCAGCTTACAGGAACAACCACTTAATTCACCCCTCCACTTT.

The chain recombines TRBV9 with TRBJ2-1; 8 nucleotides agree with TRBD2. The CDR3 extends over 17 amino acids. Germline V CDR1 and CDR2: SGDLS, YYNGEE. The junction had 14 bases not matched to a gene; V was cut back by 4 bases and J by 5 bases. CDR3 in DNA: TGTGCCAGCAGCCCTTGGGCTGAAAGTAGCGGGGACAATGAGCAGTTCTTC. Its protein is CASSPWAESSGDNEQFF.

This chain connects TRBV27 to TRBJ2-7; no firm D call. The germline CDR1 and CDR2 sequences are MNHEY and SMNVEV (reference sequence). The V end was cut by 5 bases, the J end by 0 bases, with 17 bases between. CDR3 length equals 16 residues. CDR3 nucleotides: TGTGCCAGCAGTCCTCTAGGACCGCTGGTCTCCTACGAGCAGTACTTC. Its translation is CASSPLGPLVSYEQYF.

The CDR3, as DNA: TGTGCCAGCAGCAGCGGACAGGGTTTCACTGAAGCTTTCTTT. This gives the protein CASSSGQGFTEAFF. This sequence joins TRBV28 and TRBJ1-1; 8 nucleotides line up with TRBD1. CDR3 length equals 14 residues. V shed 6 bases, J shed 4 bases, and the junction held 7 bases outside the gene matches. Germline values: CDR1 MDHEN, CDR2 SYDVKM.

The V and J genes are TRBV7-9 and TRBJ1-4; D is unclear. Germline lookup yields CDR1 SEHNR and CDR2 FQNEAQ (reference sequence). Trimming took off 5 bases at V and 6 bases at J, with 13 bases between the two ends. There are 14 residues in the CDR3. The CDR3 is CASSHPDLDEKLFF. In DNA form, the CDR3 reads TGTGCCAGCAGCCACCCGGACTTGGATGAAAAACTGTTTTTT.

This chain connects TRBV11-2 to TRBJ2-3, with no clear D. This CDR3 spans 15 amino acids. The germline V and J ends were trimmed by 1 base and 3 bases, with 11 bases remaining between them. Germline loops: CDR1 SGHAT, CDR2 FQNNGV. The CDR3 sequence is CASSLVDRNTDTQYF. The CDR3 bases are TGTGCCAGCAGCTTAGTAGATAGGAATACAGATACGCAGTATTTT.

This clonotype appeared a few times. V is TRBV10-3 and J is TRBJ2-1, with D tentatively TRBD2 (5 bases). V was trimmed by 6 bases and J by 3 bases, leaving 12 bases between them. Per germline, CDR1 ENHRY and CDR2 SYGVKD. The CDR3 runs 14 residues. The CDR3 DNA sequence: TGTGCCATCAGGAGCGGAGTCGACTACAATGAGCAGTTCTTC. Its protein product is CAIRSGVDYNEQFF.

This clonotype was detected only a few times. The rearrangement links TRBV4-2 to TRBJ2-3; TRBD2 agrees at 10 bases. Germline loops: CDR1 LGHNA, CDR2 YNFKEQ. The V segment lost 0 bases and the J segment 5 bases; nucleotides outside the gene matches: 17. The CDR3 runs to 20 residues. CDR3 DNA sequence: TGTGCCAGCAGCCAAGATCTGGCAACTACTAGCGGGGCCGAATTAGATACGCAGTATTTT. Protein: CASSQDLATTSGAELDTQYF.

This clonotype was recorded a few times. The CDR3 sequence: CASSVRGRQETQYF. DNA for the CDR3: TGCGCCAGCAGCGTACGGGGACGGCAAGAGACCCAGTACTTC. The chain couples TRBV5-1 to TRBJ2-5; possibly TRBD1 or TRBD2 for D (5 bases each). Per germline, CDR1 SGHRS and CDR2 YFSETQ. The CDR3 has 14 amino acids. Trimming pared 4 bases from V and 2 bases from J, leaving 12 bases between.

This rearrangement joins TRBV4-3 to TRBJ2-5, with no clear D. The DNA end is more similar to TRBJ2-1, so the J call may be wrong. This CDR3 has 13 residues. Germline values: CDR1 LGHNA, CDR2 YSLEER. The CDR3 nucleotides read TGCGCCAGCAGCCAAGATCTCGTGGCGCAGCAGTTCTTC. Translating it yields CASSQDLVAQQFF.

The chain is built from TRBV5-6 and TRBJ2-1, with TRBD1 matching 8 bases. The V segment lost 4 bases and the J segment 6 bases; nucleotides outside the gene matches: 6. CDR1 SGHDT and CDR2 YYEEEE come from the germline V gene. The CDR3 is 14 residues long. CDR3 amino acids: CASSMAQGGNEQFF. The CDR3 region has the DNA TGTGCCAGCAGCATGGCACAGGGGGGCAATGAGCAGTTCTTC. Combining the CDR3 with reference TRBV5-6 and TRBJ2-1 gives the whole variable domain DAGVTQSPTHLIKTRGQQVTLRCSPKSGHDTVSWYQQALGQGPQFIFQYYEEEERQRGNFPDRFSGHQFPNYSSELNVNALLLGDSALYLCASSMAQGGNEQFFGPGTRLTVL.

The rearrangement links TRBV27 to TRBJ1-5; D is ambiguous. The V and J ends lost 0 bases and 5 bases respectively, with 11 bases between them. Germline values: CDR1 MNHEY, CDR2 SMNVEV (reference sequence). This CDR3 has 15 amino acids. CDR3 bases: TGTGCCAGCAGTTTATCGACGGGCGGGTATCAGCCCCAGCATTTT. Its translation: CASSLSTGGYQPQHF.

V gene TRBV5-1 combines with J gene TRBJ1-1; TRBD1 is a possible D gene (5 bases). Trimming removed 5 bases at V and 4 bases at J, with 9 bases between. The CDR3 is 12 residues long. CDR1 and CDR2 (germline): SGHRS, YFSETQ. The CDR3 loop is CASSAGLTEAFF. The CDR3 DNA reads TGCGCCAGCAGTGCAGGGCTCACTGAAGCTTTCTTT.

This clonotype was counted many times. In DNA form, the CDR3 reads TGTGCCAGCGGGCGGGGGAGCTCCTACAATGAGCAGTTCTTC. This codes for CASGRGSSYNEQFF. The chain carries TRBV9 and TRBJ2-1; 7 bases match TRBD2. The CDR3 spans 14 residues. The germline V gene encodes CDR1 SGDLS and CDR2 YYNGEE. J lost 0 bases, V lost 7 bases, and 4 bases had no gene match.

Here the CDR3 DNA reads TGTGCCAGCAGGAGGGAGGGCGGTAACTATGGCTACACCTTC. Its protein product is CASRREGGNYGYTF. The chain carries TRBV6-5 and TRBJ1-2; no clear D gene. V shed 6 bases and J shed 1 base, with 12 bases lying between them. Germline assignment: CDR1 MNHEY and CDR2 SVGAGI. The CDR3 extends over 14 amino acids.